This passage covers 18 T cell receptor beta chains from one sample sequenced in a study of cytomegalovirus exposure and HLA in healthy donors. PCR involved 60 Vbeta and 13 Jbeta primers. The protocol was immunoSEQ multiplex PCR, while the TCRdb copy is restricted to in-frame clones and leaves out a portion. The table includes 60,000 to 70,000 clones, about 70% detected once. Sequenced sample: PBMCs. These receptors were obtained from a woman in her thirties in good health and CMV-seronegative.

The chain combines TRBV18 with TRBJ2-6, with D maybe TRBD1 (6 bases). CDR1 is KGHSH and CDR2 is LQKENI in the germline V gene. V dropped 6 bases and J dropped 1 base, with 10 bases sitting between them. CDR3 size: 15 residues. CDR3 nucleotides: TGTGCCAGCTCTTTCGGACAGTCTGGGGCCAACGTCCTGACTTTC. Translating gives CASSFGQSGANVLTF.

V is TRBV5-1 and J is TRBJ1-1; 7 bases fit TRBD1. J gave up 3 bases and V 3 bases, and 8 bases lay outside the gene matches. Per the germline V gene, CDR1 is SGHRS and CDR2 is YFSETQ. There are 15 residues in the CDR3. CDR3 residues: CASSSWGTGDTEAFF. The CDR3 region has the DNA TGCGCCAGCAGCTCCTGGGGCACAGGGGACACTGAAGCTTTCTTT. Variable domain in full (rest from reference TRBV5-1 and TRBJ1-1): KAGVTQTPRYLIKTRGQQVTLSCSPISGHRSVSWYQQTPGQGLQFLFEYFSETQRNKGNFPGRFSGRQFSNSRSEMNVSTLELGDSALYLCASSSWGTGDTEAFFGQGTRLTVV.

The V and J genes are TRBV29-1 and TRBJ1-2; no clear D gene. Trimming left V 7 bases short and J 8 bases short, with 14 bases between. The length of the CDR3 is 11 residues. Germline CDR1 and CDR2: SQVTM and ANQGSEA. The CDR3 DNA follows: TGCAGCGACACGCCAGGTTGGGGCTACACCTTC. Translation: CSDTPGWGYTF.

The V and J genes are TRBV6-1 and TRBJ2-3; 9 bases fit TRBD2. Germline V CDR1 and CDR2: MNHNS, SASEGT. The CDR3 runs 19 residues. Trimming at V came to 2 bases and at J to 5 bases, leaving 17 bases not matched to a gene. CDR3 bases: TGTGCCAGCAGTGAACCCCTCGGAGGAGCGGGGGGACTAGGAGATACGCAGTATTTT. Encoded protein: CASSEPLGGAGGLGDTQYF.

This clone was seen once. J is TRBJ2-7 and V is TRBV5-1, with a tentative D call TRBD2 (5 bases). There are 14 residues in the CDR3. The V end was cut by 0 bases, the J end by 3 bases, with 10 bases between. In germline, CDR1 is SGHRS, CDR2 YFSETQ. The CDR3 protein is CASSLDPGNYEQYF. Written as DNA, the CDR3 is TGCGCCAGCAGCTTGGATCCGGGGAACTACGAGCAGTACTTC.

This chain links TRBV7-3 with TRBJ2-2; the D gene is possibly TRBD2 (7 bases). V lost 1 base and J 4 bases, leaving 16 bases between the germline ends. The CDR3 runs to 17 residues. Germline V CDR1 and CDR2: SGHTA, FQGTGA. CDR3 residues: CASSLRGVGGPTGELFF. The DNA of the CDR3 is TGTGCCAGCAGCTTAAGGGGCGTGGGGGGGCCCACCGGGGAGCTGTTTTTT. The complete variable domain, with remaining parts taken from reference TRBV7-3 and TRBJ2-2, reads GAGVSQTPSNKVTEKGKYVELRCDPISGHTALYWYRQSLGQGPEFLIYFQGTGAADDSGLPNDRFFAVRPEGSVSTLKIQRTERGDSAVYLCASSLRGVGGPTGELFFGEGSRLTVL.

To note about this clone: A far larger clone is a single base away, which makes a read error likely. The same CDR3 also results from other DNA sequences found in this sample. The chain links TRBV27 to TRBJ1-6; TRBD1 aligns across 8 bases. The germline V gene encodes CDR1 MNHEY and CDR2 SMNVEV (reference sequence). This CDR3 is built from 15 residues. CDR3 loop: CASRSGGSYNSPLHF. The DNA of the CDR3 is TGTGCCAGCAGATCAGGGGGCTCCTACAATTCACCCCTCCACTTT.

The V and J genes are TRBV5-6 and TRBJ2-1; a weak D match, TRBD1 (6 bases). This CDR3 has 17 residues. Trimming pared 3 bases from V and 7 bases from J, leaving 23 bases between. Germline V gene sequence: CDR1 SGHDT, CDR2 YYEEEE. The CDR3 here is CASSSLTYRARWNEQFF. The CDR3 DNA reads TGTGCCAGCAGCTCATTGACCTACAGGGCCCGATGGAATGAGCAGTTCTTC.

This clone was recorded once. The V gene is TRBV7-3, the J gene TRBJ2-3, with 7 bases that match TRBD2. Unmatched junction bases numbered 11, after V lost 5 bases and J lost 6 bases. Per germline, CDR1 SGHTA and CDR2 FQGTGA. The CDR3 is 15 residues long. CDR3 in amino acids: CASSQVGGSRDTQYF. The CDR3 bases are TGTGCCAGCAGCCAAGTCGGGGGGTCCCGGGATACGCAGTATTTT. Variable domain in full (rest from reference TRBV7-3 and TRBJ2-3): GAGVSQTPSNKVTEKGKYVELRCDPISGHTALYWYRQSLGQGPEFLIYFQGTGAADDSGLPNDRFFAVRPEGSVSTLKIQRTERGDSAVYLCASSQVGGSRDTQYFGPGTRLTVL.

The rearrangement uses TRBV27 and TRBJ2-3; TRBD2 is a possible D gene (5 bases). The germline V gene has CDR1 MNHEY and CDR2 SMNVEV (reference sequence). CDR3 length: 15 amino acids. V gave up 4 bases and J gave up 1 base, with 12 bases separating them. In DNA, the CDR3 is TGTGCCAGCAGTTCCCCCCCGAGGGGCACAGATACGCAGTATTTT. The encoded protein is CASSSPPRGTDTQYF.

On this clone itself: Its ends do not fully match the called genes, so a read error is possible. CDR3: CASSQSGTSGGAGF. The CDR3 region has the DNA TGTGCCAGCAGTCAATCGGGAACTAGCGGGGGGGCGGGTTTT. The V and J genes are TRBV27 and TRBJ2-3; 13 bases are a match to TRBD2. Germline V gene lookup returns CDR1 MNHEY and CDR2 SMNVEV (reference sequence). This CDR3 contains 14 residues.

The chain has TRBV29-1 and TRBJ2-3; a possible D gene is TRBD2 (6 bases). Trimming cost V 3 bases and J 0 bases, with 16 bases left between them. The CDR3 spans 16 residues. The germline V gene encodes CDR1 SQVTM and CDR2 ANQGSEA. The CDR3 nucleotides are TGCAGCGTTGATCGGGTTACGGGGGTGAGCACAGATACGCAGTATTTT. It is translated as CSVDRVTGVSTDTQYF.

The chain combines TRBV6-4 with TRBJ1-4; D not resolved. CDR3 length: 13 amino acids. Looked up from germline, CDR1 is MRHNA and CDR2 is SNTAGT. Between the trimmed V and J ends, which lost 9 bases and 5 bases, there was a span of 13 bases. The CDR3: CARGGMPNEKLFF. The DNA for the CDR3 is TGTGCCAGGGGCGGGATGCCGAATGAAAAACTGTTTTTT.

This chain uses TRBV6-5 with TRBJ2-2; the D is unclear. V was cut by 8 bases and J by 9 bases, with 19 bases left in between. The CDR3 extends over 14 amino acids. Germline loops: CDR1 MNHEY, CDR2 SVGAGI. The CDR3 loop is CASRVLSRNWELFF. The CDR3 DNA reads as TGTGCCAGCCGGGTTTTATCAAGAAACTGGGAGCTGTTTTTT.

The CDR3 region has the DNA TGTGCCAGCAGCGCGGGACAGGACCTTTATCAGCCCCAGCATTTT. This gives the protein CASSAGQDLYQPQHF. The genes are TRBV2 and TRBJ1-5, with TRBD1 matching 8 bases. The CDR3 is made up of 15 amino acids. Germline CDR1 is SNHLY and CDR2 is FYNNEI. The V and J ends lost 6 bases and 5 bases, in that order; junction bases with no gene match: 9.

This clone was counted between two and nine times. In DNA, the CDR3 is TGTGCCAGCAGCTTGGGAGAGGGAACTCTCTACGAGCAGTACTTC. Protein product: CASSLGEGTLYEQYF. The chain is built from TRBV5-6 and TRBJ2-7, with a possible D match to TRBD2 (5 bases). The CDR3 runs to 15 residues. V shed 0 bases and J shed 3 bases, with 13 bases lying between them. Germline CDR1 SGHDT, CDR2 YYEEEE. The whole variable domain, remainder taken from reference TRBV5-6 and TRBJ2-7, is DAGVTQSPTHLIKTRGQQVTLRCSPKSGHDTVSWYQQALGQGPQFIFQYYEEEERQRGNFPDRFSGHQFPNYSSELNVNALLLGDSALYLCASSLGEGTLYEQYFGPGTRLTVT.

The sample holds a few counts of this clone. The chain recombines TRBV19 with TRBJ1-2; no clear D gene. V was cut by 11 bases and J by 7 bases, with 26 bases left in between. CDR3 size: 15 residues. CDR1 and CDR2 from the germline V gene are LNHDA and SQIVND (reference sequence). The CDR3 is CAATLTHVTGRGYTF. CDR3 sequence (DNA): TGTGCCGCAACATTGACACACGTAACCGGTCGTGGCTACACCTTC.

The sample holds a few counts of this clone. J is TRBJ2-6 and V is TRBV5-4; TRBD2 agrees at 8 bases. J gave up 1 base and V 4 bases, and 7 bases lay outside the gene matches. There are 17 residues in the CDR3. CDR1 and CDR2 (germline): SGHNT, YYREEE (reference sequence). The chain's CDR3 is CASSPREGRSGANVLTF. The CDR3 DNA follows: TGTGCCAGCAGCCCCCGGGAGGGCCGGTCTGGGGCCAACGTCCTGACTTTC.